The sample holds a few counts of the clone carrying this TCR beta chain. The record originates from a study of CD8 T cells in ankylosing spondylitis. This CDR3 spans 13 amino acids. CDR1 and CDR2 (germline): LGHDT, YNNKEL (reference sequence). V was pared by 1 base and J by 3 bases, with 7 bases between. TCRdb ran MiXCR on the 5' RACE reads and lists one entry per CDR3 protein. The sample carries 200,000 to 250,000 distinct CDR3 sequences, over 9.5% recorded once. This clonotype was sampled from a male donor with ankylosing spondylitis or in good health (not recorded which). This chain uses TRBV3-1 with TRBJ2-7; no clear D. Specimen: blood, either unsorted or a sorted T cell fraction (not recorded which). The CDR3 DNA reads as TGTGCCAGCAGCCAAGGAGCAGGCTACGAGCAGTACTTC. Amino acids: CASSQGAGYEQYF.